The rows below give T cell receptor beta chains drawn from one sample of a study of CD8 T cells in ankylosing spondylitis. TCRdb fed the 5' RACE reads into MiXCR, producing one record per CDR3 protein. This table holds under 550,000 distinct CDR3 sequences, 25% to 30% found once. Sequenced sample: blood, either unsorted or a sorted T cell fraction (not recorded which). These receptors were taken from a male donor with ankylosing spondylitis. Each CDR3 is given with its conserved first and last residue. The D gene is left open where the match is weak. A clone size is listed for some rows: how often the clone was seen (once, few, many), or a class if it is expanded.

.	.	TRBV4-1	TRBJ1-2	CASSQQGTTNYGYTF	TGCGCCAGCAGCCAACAGGGGACCACTAACTATGGCTACACCTTC
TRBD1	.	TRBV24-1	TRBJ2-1	CATSEYIQGAESYNEQFF	TGTGCCACCAGTGAATATATACAGGGGGCGGAGTCCTACAATGAGCAGTTCTTC
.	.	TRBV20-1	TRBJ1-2	CSATRDYGYTF	TGCAGTGCGACCCGGGACTATGGCTACACCTTC
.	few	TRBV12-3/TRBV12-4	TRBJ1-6	CASSLAYNSPLHF	TGTGCCAGCAGTTTAGCCTATAATTCACCCCTCCACTTT
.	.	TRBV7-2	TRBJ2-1	CASSSLLDLNNEQFF	TGTGCCAGCAGCTCGCTATTGGACTTAAACAATGAGCAGTTCTTC
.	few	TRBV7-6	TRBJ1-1	CASSLAPGVGAEAFF	TGTGCCAGCAGCTTAGCCCCAGGGGTGGGCGCTGAAGCTTTCTTT
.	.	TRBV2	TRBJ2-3	CASTLTRASTDTQYF	TGTGCCAGCACCCTGACAAGGGCAAGCACAGATACGCAGTATTTT
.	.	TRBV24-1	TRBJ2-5	CATSGTGAGHQETQYF	TGTGCCACCAGTGGGACTGGCGCCGGACACCAAGAGACCCAGTACTTC
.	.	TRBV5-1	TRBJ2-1	CASSLETSSYNEQFF	TGCGCCAGCAGCTTGGAAACGAGCTCCTACAATGAGCAGTTCTTC
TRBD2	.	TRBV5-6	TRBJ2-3	CASSLAMGLGTDTQYF	TGTGCCAGCAGCTTGGCGATGGGACTAGGCACAGATACGCAGTATTTT
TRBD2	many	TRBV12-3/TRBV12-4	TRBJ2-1	CASSPSSGRGNEQFF	TGTGCCAGCAGTCCCTCTAGCGGGAGGGGCAATGAGCAGTTCTTC
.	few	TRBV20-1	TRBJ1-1	CSAREGHAEAFF	TGCAGTGCTAGAGAGGGGCACGCTGAAGCTTTCTTT
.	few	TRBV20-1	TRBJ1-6	CSARRTVSSPLHF	TGCAGTGCTAGACGGACAGTTAGTTCACCCCTCCACTTT
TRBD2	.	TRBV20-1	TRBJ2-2	CSARVGLHTGELFF	TGCAGTGCTAGGGTGGGACTACACACCGGGGAGCTGTTTTTT
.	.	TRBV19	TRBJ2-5	CASSISDGETQYF	TGTGCCAGTAGTATAAGCGACGGAGAGACCCAGTACTTC
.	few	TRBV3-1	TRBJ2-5	CASSPRFPFQETQYF	TGTGCCAGCAGCCCCAGGTTCCCTTTCCAAGAGACCCAGTACTTC
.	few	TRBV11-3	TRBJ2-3	CASSSGDGSTDTQYF	TGTGCCAGCAGCTCTGGGGACGGTAGCACAGATACGCAGTATTTT
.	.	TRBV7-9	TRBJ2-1	CASSPQFF	TGTGCCAGCAGCCCGCAGTTCTTC